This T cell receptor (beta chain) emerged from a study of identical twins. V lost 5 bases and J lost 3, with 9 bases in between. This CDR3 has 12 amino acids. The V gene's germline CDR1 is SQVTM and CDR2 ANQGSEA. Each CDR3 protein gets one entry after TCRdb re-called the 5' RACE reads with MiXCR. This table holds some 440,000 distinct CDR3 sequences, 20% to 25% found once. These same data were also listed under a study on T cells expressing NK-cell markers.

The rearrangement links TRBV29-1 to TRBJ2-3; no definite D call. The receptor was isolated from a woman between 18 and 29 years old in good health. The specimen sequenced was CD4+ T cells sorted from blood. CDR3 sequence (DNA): TGCAGCGTTCGAATGCAGACAGATACGCAGTATTTT. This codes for CSVRMQTDTQYF.